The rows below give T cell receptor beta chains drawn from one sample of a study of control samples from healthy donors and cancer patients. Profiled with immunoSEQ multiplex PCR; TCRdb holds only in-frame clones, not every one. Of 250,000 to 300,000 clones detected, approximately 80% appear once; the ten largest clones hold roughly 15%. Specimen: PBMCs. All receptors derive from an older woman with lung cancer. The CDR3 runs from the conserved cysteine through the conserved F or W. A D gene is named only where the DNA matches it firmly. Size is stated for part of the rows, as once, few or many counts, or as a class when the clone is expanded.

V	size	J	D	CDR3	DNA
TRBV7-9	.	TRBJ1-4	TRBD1	CASSSILQGAFEKLFF	TGTGCCAGCAGCTCCATACTACAGGGGGCATTTGAAAAACTGTTTTTT
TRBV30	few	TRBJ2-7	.	CACATRSSHEQYF	TGTGCCTGCGCTACTAGGAGTTCCCACGAGCAGTACTTC
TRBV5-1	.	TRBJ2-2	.	CASSLFQSGDTGELFF	TGCGCCAGCAGCTTGTTCCAATCCGGGGACACCGGGGAGCTGTTTTTT
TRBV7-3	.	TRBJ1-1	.	CASSSSRVPNTEAFF	TGTGCCAGCAGCTCCTCCAGGGTCCCGAACACTGAAGCTTTCTTT
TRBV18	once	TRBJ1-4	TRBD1	CASSPAGGSEKLFF	TGTGCCAGCTCCCCCGCAGGGGGGTCTGAAAAACTGTTTTTT
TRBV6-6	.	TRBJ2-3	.	CASSSQGPTGDTQYF	TGTGCCAGCAGTTCCCAGGGCCCAACCGGAGATACGCAGTATTTT
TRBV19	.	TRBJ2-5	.	CASSIGRAWQETQYF	TGTGCCAGTAGTATAGGTAGGGCCTGGCAAGAGACCCAGTACTTC
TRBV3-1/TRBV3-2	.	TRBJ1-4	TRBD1	CASSQELGTVNEKLFF	TGTGCCAGCAGCCAAGAACTCGGGACAGTGAATGAAAAACTGTTTTTT
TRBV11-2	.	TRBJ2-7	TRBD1	CASSSYRGIDEQYF	TGTGCCAGCAGCTCGTACAGGGGAATCGACGAGCAGTACTTC
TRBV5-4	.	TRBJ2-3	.	CASSLGRATGTDTQYF	TGTGCCAGCAGCTTGGGGCGGGCCACTGGCACAGATACGCAGTATTTT
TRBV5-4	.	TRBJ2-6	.	CASSLVGSGANVLTF	TGTGCCAGCAGCTTGGTCGGCTCTGGGGCCAACGTCCTGACTTTC
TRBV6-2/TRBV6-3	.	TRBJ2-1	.	CASSRDSYNEQFF	TGTGCCAGCAGTCGGGACTCATACAATGAGCAGTTCTTC
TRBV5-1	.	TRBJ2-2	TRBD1	CASSGAGQGGTGELFF	TGCGCCAGCAGCGGCGCAGGACAGGGAGGCACCGGGGAGCTGTTTTTT
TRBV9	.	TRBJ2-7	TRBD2	CASSGYAGRGQGLALDEQYF	TGTGCCAGCAGCGGATATGCTGGGAGGGGCCAGGGACTAGCCTTGGACGAGCAGTACTTC
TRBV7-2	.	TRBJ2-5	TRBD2	CASSLVLSGEFQETQYF	TGTGCCAGCAGCTTAGTGCTTAGCGGGGAATTCCAAGAGACCCAGTACTTC
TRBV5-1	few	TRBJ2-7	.	CASSLVTSDYEQYF	TGCGCCAGCAGCTTGGTTACATCAGACTACGAGCAGTACTTC
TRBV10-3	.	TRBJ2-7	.	CAISDLDRSSYEQYF	TGTGCCATCAGTGATCTCGACAGGAGCTCCTACGAGCAGTACTTC
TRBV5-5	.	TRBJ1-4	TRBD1	CASSLGQGGLNEKLFF	TGTGCCAGCAGCTTGGGACAGGGGGGATTAAATGAAAAACTGTTTTTT
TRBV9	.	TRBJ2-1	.	CASSVVGTSYNEQFF	TGTGCCAGCAGCGTAGTGGGGACCTCCTACAATGAGCAGTTCTTC
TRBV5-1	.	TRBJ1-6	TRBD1	CASSGGTGGDSPLHF	TGCGCCAGCAGCGGAGGGACAGGGGGTGATTCACCCCTCCACTTT
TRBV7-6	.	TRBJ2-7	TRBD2	CASSLGTSGGYEQYF	TGTGCCAGCAGCCTCGGGACTAGCGGGGGTTACGAGCAGTACTTC
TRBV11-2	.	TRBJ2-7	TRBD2	CASSPSGLAGQYF	TGTGCCAGCAGCCCCTCGGGACTAGCGGGGCAGTACTTC
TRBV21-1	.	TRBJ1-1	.	CASRDRGRTEAFF	TGTGCCAGCAGGGACAGGGGAAGGACTGAAGCTTTCTTT
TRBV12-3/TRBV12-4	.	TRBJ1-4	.	CASSGGRLELFF	TGTGCCAGCAGCGGCGGCAGGTTAGAACTGTTTTTT
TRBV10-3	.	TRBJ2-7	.	CAISGGVGQREQYF	TGTGCCATCAGTGGGGGAGTGGGGCAGCGCGAGCAGTACTTC
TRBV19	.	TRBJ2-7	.	CASSTAGGPSYEQYF	TGTGCCAGTAGTACCGCAGGGGGGCCGTCCTACGAGCAGTACTTC
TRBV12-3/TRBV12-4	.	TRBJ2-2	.	CASSPSTSGELFF	TGTGCCAGCAGTCCCTCTACGTCCGGGGAGCTGTTTTTT
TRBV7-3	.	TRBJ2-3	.	CASSSQGFPDTQYF	TGTGCCAGCAGCTCACAGGGTTTCCCAGATACGCAGTATTTT